These T cell receptor beta chains were read from a single sample in a study of response to subunit inactivated influenza vaccine. TCRdb analysed the RT-PCR reads with MiXCR anew, one entry per CDR3 protein. The sample lists 550,000 to 800,000 distinct CDR3 sequences; about a sixth were seen once. The sequenced sample was PBMCs from blood, obtained roughly 12 days after vaccination. The receptor source for this set is a man aged 50 to 59 who received an inactivated influenza vaccine. CDR3s include the opening cysteine and the closing phenylalanine or tryptophan. The D gene is left open where the match is weak. Clone size, where shown, is once, few, many, or a class for clones that have expanded.

CDR3 protein | CDR3 DNA | clone size | D gene | J gene | V gene
CASSLGGTNYGYTF | TGTGCCAGCAGCCTAGGGGGAACTAACTATGGCTACACCTTC | - | - | TRBJ1-2 | TRBV7-2
CAISTRGDTEAFF | TGTGCCATCAGTACTAGAGGGGACACTGAAGCTTTCTTT | - | - | TRBJ1-1 | TRBV10-3
CSARGGSGRGETQYF | TGCAGTGCTAGAGGTGGTAGCGGGAGGGGAGAGACCCAGTACTTC | few | TRBD2 | TRBJ2-5 | TRBV20-1
CASSKQGGTYNEQFF | TGTGCCAGCAGCAAACAGGGGGGGACCTACAATGAGCAGTTCTTC | few | - | TRBJ2-1 | TRBV7-3
CASSEGVVGTEAFF | TGTGCCAGCAGTGAGGGGGTTGTCGGCACTGAAGCTTTCTTT | many | - | TRBJ1-1 | TRBV6-1
CASSLGIFAYEQYF | TGCGCCAGCAGCTTGGGCATATTCGCCTACGAGCAGTACTTC | - | - | TRBJ2-7 | TRBV5-1
CASSQGTSAIFF | TGTGCCAGCAGTCAGGGGACCTCCGCCATATTCTTC | few | - | TRBJ2-1 | TRBV6-6
CASTSPGESFLQGYTF | TGTGCCAGCACCTCCCCAGGGGAGTCCTTCCTTCAGGGCTACACCTTC | - | - | TRBJ1-2 | TRBV28
CSAPLSSYEQYF | TGCAGTGCCCCACTCAGTTCCTACGAGCAGTACTTC | - | - | TRBJ2-7 | TRBV20-1
CASSPRIWTGMNTEAFF | TGCGCCAGCAGCCCTAGAATCTGGACAGGAATGAACACTGAAGCTTTCTTT | - | TRBD1 | TRBJ1-1 | TRBV5-1
CASSPSITGTGAYEQYF | TGTGCCAGCTCACCGTCGATTACCGGGACAGGGGCCTACGAGCAGTACTTC | few | TRBD1 | TRBJ2-7 | TRBV18
CASSQDLQVDEQFF | TGTGCCAGCAGCCAAGATCTACAGGTGGATGAGCAGTTCTTC | few | - | TRBJ2-1 | TRBV3-1
CASSLEGLAGEQYF | TGCGCCAGCAGCTTGGAGGGACTAGCGGGCGAGCAGTACTTC | few | TRBD2 | TRBJ2-7 | TRBV5-1
CSVVGQGVRAFF | TGCAGCGTTGTGGGGCAGGGAGTGAGGGCTTTCTTT | few | - | TRBJ1-1 | TRBV29-1
CASSQSPTGSTETQYF | TGTGCCAGCAGCCAATCTCCGACAGGAAGCACAGAGACGCAGTATTTT | - | - | TRBJ2-3 | TRBV4-2
CASALKNTGELFF | TGTGCCAGCGCTCTGAAAAACACCGGGGAGCTGTTTTTT | few | - | TRBJ2-2 | TRBV9
CASSSPSEHTDTQYF | TGTGCCAGCAGCTCCCCTAGCGAACACACAGATACGCAGTATTTT | few | - | TRBJ2-3 | TRBV5-6
CASTITGTERSPLHF | TGTGCCAGCACCATAACAGGGACCGAGCGGTCACCCCTCCACTTT | - | - | TRBJ1-6 | TRBV28
CASSSEVELFF | TGTGCCAGCAGCTCAGAGGTGGAGCTGTTTTTT | few | - | TRBJ2-2 | TRBV5-4
CASSQYQVTETQYF | TGCGCCAGCAGCCAATACCAGGTTACAGAGACCCAGTACTTC | many | - | TRBJ2-5 | TRBV4-3
CASSGTGRADTQYF | TGCGCCAGCAGTGGGACAGGGAGGGCAGATACGCAGTATTTT | - | - | TRBJ2-3 | TRBV10-2
CASSPLLGGQGIYNYGYTF | TGCGCCAGCAGCCCCCTCCTCGGGGGACAGGGGATTTATAACTATGGCTACACCTTC | - | TRBD1 | TRBJ1-2 | TRBV5-1
CASSFAGPYNEQFF | TGTGCCAGCAGTTTTGCGGGGCCTTACAATGAGCAGTTCTTC | - | - | TRBJ2-1 | TRBV27
CASSSLGGSRTYEQYF | TGTGCCAGCAGCTCACTAGGTGGATCCAGGACCTACGAGCAGTACTTC | - | - | TRBJ2-7 | TRBV5-6
CASSLVGQGDYEQYF | TGTGCCAGCAGCTTGGTCGGACAGGGGGACTACGAGCAGTACTTC | - | TRBD1 | TRBJ2-7 | TRBV5-6
CASSLHSGGYTGELFF | TGTGCTAGCAGCTTACATAGCGGGGGTTACACCGGGGAGCTGTTTTTT | - | TRBD2 | TRBJ2-2 | TRBV9
CASSLGQEINEQFF | TGCGCCAGCAGCTTGGGTCAGGAGATAAATGAGCAGTTCTTC | many | - | TRBJ2-1 | TRBV5-1
CATSITGLDYGYTF | TGTGCCACCAGTATTACAGGGTTGGACTATGGCTACACCTTC | many | - | TRBJ1-2 | TRBV24-1
CASSPEGGDEKLFF | TGTGCCAGCAGCCCAGAGGGAGGTGATGAAAAACTGTTTTTT | - | - | TRBJ1-4 | TRBV7-9